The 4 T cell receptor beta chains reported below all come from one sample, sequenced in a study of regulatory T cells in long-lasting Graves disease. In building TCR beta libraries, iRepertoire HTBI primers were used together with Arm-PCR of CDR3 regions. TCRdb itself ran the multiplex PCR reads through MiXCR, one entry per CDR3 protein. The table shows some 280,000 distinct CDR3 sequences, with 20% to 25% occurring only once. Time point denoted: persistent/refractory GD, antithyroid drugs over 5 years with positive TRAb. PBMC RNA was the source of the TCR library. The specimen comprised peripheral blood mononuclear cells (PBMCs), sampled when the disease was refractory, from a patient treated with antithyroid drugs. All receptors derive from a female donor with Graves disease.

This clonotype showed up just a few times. CDR3 residues: CSVIQGSGETQYF. The CDR3 DNA reads as TGCAGCGTTATACAGGGTAGCGGGGAGACCCAGTACTTC. The chain has TRBV29-1 and TRBJ2-5; D possibly corresponds to TRBD2 (7 bases). The CDR3 has 13 amino acids. Germline V gives CDR1 SQVTM, CDR2 ANQGSEA. V shed 5 bases and J shed 5 bases, with 15 bases lying between them.

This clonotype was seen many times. The CDR3 DNA sequence: TGTGCCTGGAGTGGGGCTACCCAAGCTTTCTTT. Residues: CAWSGATQAFF. This rearrangement joins TRBV30 to TRBJ1-1; unclear D gene. V gave up 1 base and J gave up 9 bases, with 9 bases separating them. Germline V lookup: CDR1 GTSNPN, CDR2 SVGIG (reference sequence). The CDR3 loop spans 11 amino acids.

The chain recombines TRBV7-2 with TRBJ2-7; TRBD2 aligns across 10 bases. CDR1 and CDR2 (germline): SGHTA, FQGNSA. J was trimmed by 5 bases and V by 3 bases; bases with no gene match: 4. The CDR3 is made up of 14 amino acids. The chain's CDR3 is CASSLASGSHEQYF. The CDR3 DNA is TGTGCCAGCAGCTTGGCTAGCGGGAGCCACGAGCAGTACTTC.

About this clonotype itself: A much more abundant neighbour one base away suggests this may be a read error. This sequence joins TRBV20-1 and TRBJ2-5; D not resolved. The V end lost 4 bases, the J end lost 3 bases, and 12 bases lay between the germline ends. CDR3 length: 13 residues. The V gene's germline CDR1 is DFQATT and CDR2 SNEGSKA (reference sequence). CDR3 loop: CSANLGIKETQYF. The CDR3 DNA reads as TGCAGTGCTAACCTGGGGATAAAAGAGACCCAGTACTTC.